The 9 T cell receptor beta chains below come from one sample, sequenced in a study of radiotherapy plus CTLA-4 blockade in lung cancer. Libraries were prepared by immunoSEQ multiplex PCR; TCRdb keeps only in-frame clonotypes and omits some of them. The sample includes about 120,000 clones, 78% of them seen just once. The sequencing used peripheral blood, collected from a patient treated with radiotherapy plus ipilimumab. The receptors were gathered from a human donor with non-small cell lung cancer who had a partial response to radiotherapy plus ipilimumab.

V usage is TRBV15 and J usage is TRBJ2-7, with a possible D match to TRBD1 (5 bases). This CDR3 has 13 amino acids. Looked up from germline, CDR1 is LNHNV and CDR2 is YYDKDF (reference sequence). Trimming removed 0 bases at V and 8 bases at J, with 11 bases between. CDR3 in amino acids: CATSRDDWTQQYV. CDR3 bases: TGTGCCACCAGCAGAGATGACTGGACACAGCAGTACGTC.

The genes are TRBV6-1 and TRBJ2-1; D is unresolved. CDR3 length equals 15 residues. Looked up from germline, CDR1 is MNHNS and CDR2 is SASEGT. V lost 7 bases and J lost 0, with 13 bases in between. DNA of the CDR3: TGTGCCAGCACCGAACGGAGTAGCTCCTACAATGAGCAGTTCTTC. This codes for CASTERSSSYNEQFF.

The chain carries TRBV29-1 and TRBJ1-2, with D perhaps TRBD1 (5 bases). The germline V gene has CDR1 SQVTM and CDR2 ANQGSEA. With 4 bases removed from V and 6 bases from J, the gap between germline ends came to 18 bases. The CDR3 contains 14 residues. The DNA of the CDR3 is TGCAGCGTTGTTTCTCAGCGACAGACGGATGGCTACACCTTC. Amino acid sequence: CSVVSQRQTDGYTF.

This clone showed up just once. This chain connects TRBV27 to TRBJ2-7; TRBD2 matches 8 bases. The germline V gene encodes CDR1 MNHEY and CDR2 SMNVEV (reference sequence). The length of the CDR3 is 15 residues. The V and J ends lost 2 bases and 1 base, in that order; junction bases with no gene match: 4. The CDR3 region has the DNA TGTGCCAGCAGTTTAGATACTAGCGGATCCTACGAGCAGTACTTC. This translates into CASSLDTSGSYEQYF.

The gene calls are TRBV28 and TRBJ1-1; D ambiguous. Germline lookup yields CDR1 MDHEN and CDR2 SYDVKM. V was shortened by 7 bases and J by 5 bases, with 14 bases between the two germline ends. The CDR3 consists of 13 residues. The CDR3 DNA sequence: TGTGCCAGCACCCCATTTCGGGGAACTGAAGCTTTCTTT. Its translation: CASTPFRGTEAFF.

This chain links TRBV19 with TRBJ1-2, with 7 nucleotides matching TRBD1. After removal of 4 bases from V and 2 bases from J, the junction contained 7 bases not matched to a gene. CDR1 and CDR2 (germline): LNHDA, SQIVND (reference sequence). This CDR3 comprises 15 residues. The CDR3 is CASSTPRGSNYGYTF. The CDR3 region has the DNA TGTGCCAGTAGTACCCCCAGGGGGTCAAACTATGGCTACACCTTC. The full variable domain, rest sourced from reference TRBV19 and TRBJ1-2, is DGGITQSPKYLFRKEGQNVTLSCEQNLNHDAMYWYRQDPGQGLRLIYYSQIVNDFQKGDIAEGYSVSREKKESFPLTVTSAQKNPTAFYLCASSTPRGSNYGYTFGSGTRLTVV.

The rearrangement uses TRBV20-1 and TRBJ1-1; no firm D call. The CDR3 loop spans 11 amino acids. Germline CDR1 DFQATT, CDR2 SNEGSKA (reference sequence). V lost 5 bases and J lost 8, with 12 bases in between. The CDR3 spells CSAYIPVEAFF. In DNA form, the CDR3 reads TGCAGTGCTTATATACCGGTAGAAGCTTTCTTT.

This chain joins TRBV19 and TRBJ1-1; no definite D call. The germline V gene encodes CDR1 LNHDA and CDR2 SQIVND (reference sequence). The CDR3 loop spans 14 amino acids. Trimming removed 6 bases from V and 1 base from J, with 12 bases in between. The CDR3 is CASSTTAWNTEAFF. The CDR3 coding sequence is TGTGCCAGTAGCACAACAGCCTGGAACACTGAAGCTTTCTTT. The whole variable domain, filled in from reference TRBV19 and TRBJ1-1, reads DGGITQSPKYLFRKEGQNVTLSCEQNLNHDAMYWYRQDPGQGLRLIYYSQIVNDFQKGDIAEGYSVSREKKESFPLTVTSAQKNPTAFYLCASSTTAWNTEAFFGQGTRLTVV.

This clone was detected a few times. The rearrangement joins TRBV5-4 to TRBJ1-4; 8 nucleotides match TRBD1. Looked up from germline, CDR1 is SGHNT and CDR2 is YYREEE (reference sequence). Trimming at V came to 0 bases and at J to 10 bases, leaving 8 bases not matched to a gene. The length of the CDR3 is 15 residues. CDR3 in DNA: TGTGCCAGCAGCTTGGGGGTCCAGGGGGCGAGAAAACTGTTTTTT. This gives the protein CASSLGVQGARKLFF.